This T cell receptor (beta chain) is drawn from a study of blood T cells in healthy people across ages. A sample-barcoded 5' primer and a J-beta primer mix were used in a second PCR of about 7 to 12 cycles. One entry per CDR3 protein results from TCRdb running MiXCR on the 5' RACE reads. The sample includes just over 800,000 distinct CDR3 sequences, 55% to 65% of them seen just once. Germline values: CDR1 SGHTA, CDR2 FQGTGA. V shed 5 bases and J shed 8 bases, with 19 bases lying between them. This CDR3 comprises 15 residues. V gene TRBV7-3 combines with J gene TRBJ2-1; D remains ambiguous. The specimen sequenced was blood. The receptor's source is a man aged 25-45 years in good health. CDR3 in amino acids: CASSLSPRSVDEQFF. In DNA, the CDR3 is TGTGCCAGCAGCCTTTCCCCCCGCTCAGTCGATGAGCAGTTCTTC.